Detailed here is one TCR beta chain. Its matching antigen is unknown. This record belongs to a study of cytomegalovirus exposure and HLA in healthy donors. Study outcomes and limitations: It was approximately 150 TCR beta chains that were listed as cytomegalovirus-associated. Later analysis revealed greater clonal expansion in HLA-associated TCR beta chains than in equally common others.

V lost 3 bases and J 0 bases, leaving 15 bases between the germline ends. The length of the CDR3 is 16 residues. Per the germline V gene, CDR1 is SGHRS and CDR2 is YFSETQ. The PCR ran on 60 Vbeta and 13 Jbeta primers. Generated by immunoSEQ multiplex PCR, the TCRdb table keeps only in-frame clones and is missing some. The sample has about 180,000 clones; roughly four fifths are singletons. This TCR came from a man aged 18-30 years in good health and CMV-seronegative. The chain links TRBV5-1 to TRBJ1-1, with D possibly TRBD1 on 6 matching bases. Input material: PBMCs. CDR3 protein: CASSSSWGQMNTEAFF. DNA for the CDR3: TGCGCCAGCAGCTCCTCGTGGGGGCAAATGAACACTGAAGCTTTCTTT.